This passage covers 13 T cell receptor beta chains from one sample sequenced in a study of T cell responses to AZD1222 COVID-19 vaccine (dated by TCRdb to the early 2020s). Libraries were prepared through the immunoSEQ multiplex PCR assay. This immuneACCESS table, as held by TCRdb, lists in-frame sequences with V and J called but not all clones. Of the missing ones, under half trace to an unresolved V gene in checked studies; the others have no known cause. The sample data list more than 75,000 clones, and 83% of these were observed just once. Roughly 1.3% of the sample is held by the ten biggest clonotypes. This specimen's time point label, interpreted: about 28 days (+/-7) after the second vaccine dose. The sample here was peripheral blood, taken 28 days after the second AZD1222 dose. The receptors were gathered from an adult who received the AZD1222 COVID-19 vaccine.

The table lists this clone with a few counts. The genes are TRBV6-5 and TRBJ1-4; 7 positions agree with TRBD1. The germline CDR1 and CDR2 sequences are MNHEY and SVGAGI. The CDR3 has 14 residues. V lost 6 bases, J lost 2 bases, and 3 bases stayed unmatched. The CDR3 here is CASRETGTNEKLFF. The CDR3 nucleotides are TGTGCCAGCAGGGAGACAGGGACTAATGAAAAACTGTTTTTT.

The V gene is TRBV4-2, the J gene TRBJ1-1; a weak D match, TRBD1 (5 bases). Germline CDR1 and CDR2: LGHNA and YNFKEQ. This CDR3 comprises 16 residues. Trimming removed 4 bases from V and 1 base from J, with 16 bases in between. CDR3 DNA sequence: TGTGCCAGCAGCCCAAATTCCGGGACGTCGAACACTGAAGCTTTCTTT. As protein: CASSPNSGTSNTEAFF.

The CDR3 DNA is TGTGCCAGCAGCTTGATATCCCGGTGGCAGGGGAGAATGAACACTGAAGCTTTCTTT. It yields the protein CASSLISRWQGRMNTEAFF. The V gene is TRBV11-2, the J gene TRBJ1-1; the D gene is possibly TRBD1 (6 bases). CDR1 is SGHAT, CDR2 FQNNGV, per germline. V was shortened by 3 bases and J by 0 bases, with 23 bases between the two germline ends. This CDR3 contains 19 residues.

The J gene is TRBJ1-2, the V gene TRBV19; perhaps TRBD1 as D (5 bases). This CDR3 is 16 amino acids long. Germline values: CDR1 LNHDA, CDR2 SQIVND (reference sequence). Trimming removed 2 bases at V and 0 bases at J, with 13 bases between. CDR3 bases: TGTGCCAGTAGTATAAAGTTGCAGGGAGCTAACTATGGCTACACCTTC. Translation gives CASSIKLQGANYGYTF.

The V gene is TRBV3-1 (or the pseudogene TRBV3-2), the J gene TRBJ1-6; D ambiguous. CDR1 LGHDT and CDR2 YNNKEL come from the germline V gene (reference sequence). The CDR3 totals 14 residues. V was clipped by 1 base and J by 5 bases, with 6 bases between them. DNA of the CDR3: TGTGCCAGCAGCCAAGCCCCGAATAATTCACCCCTCCACTTT. Its translation is CASSQAPNNSPLHF.

The genes are TRBV9 and TRBJ2-3; maybe TRBD2 (6 bases). Germline V gene lookup returns CDR1 SGDLS and CDR2 YYNGEE. V was shortened by 0 bases and J by 2 bases, with 10 bases between the two germline ends. The length of the CDR3 is 15 residues. Written as DNA, the CDR3 is TGTGCCAGCAGCGTAGTGGCTAGCGACACAGATACGCAGTATTTT. This gives the protein CASSVVASDTDTQYF.

This clone was seen just once. This chain connects TRBV9 to TRBJ2-2, with D possibly TRBD1 on 6 matching bases. CDR3 length: 16 residues. The germline CDR1 and CDR2 sequences are SGDLS and YYNGEE. Trimming removed 0 bases from V and 5 bases from J, with 14 bases in between. The CDR3 coding sequence is TGTGCCAGCAGCGTAGGCCAGGGGCCGGATACCGGGGAGCTGTTTTTT. Amino acids: CASSVGQGPDTGELFF.

This chain links TRBV6-5 with TRBJ1-5; unclear D gene. Germline-derived CDR1 and CDR2 are MNHEY and SVGAGI. Trimming cost V 4 bases and J 7 bases, with 14 bases left between them. This CDR3 contains 14 residues. CDR3 loop: CASSSDQGGQPQHF. As DNA, the CDR3 is TGTGCCAGCAGTTCCGACCAAGGCGGCCAGCCCCAGCATTTT.

Only a few counts were recorded for this clone. The CDR3 region has the DNA TGTGCCAGCAGCCTCGGGACAGGCAACACCGGGGAGCTGTTTTTT. It yields the protein CASSLGTGNTGELFF. This rearrangement joins TRBV4-2 to TRBJ2-2; 8 bases are a match to TRBD1. CDR3 size: 15 residues. Unmatched junction bases numbered 3, after V lost 4 bases and J lost 2 bases. The germline gives CDR1 LGHNA, CDR2 YNFKEQ.

The rearrangement uses TRBV4-2 and TRBJ2-1, with 9 bases that match TRBD2. The CDR3 runs 16 residues. With 0 bases clipped from V and 3 bases from J, the junction kept 3 bases outside the gene matches. Germline CDR1 LGHNA, CDR2 YNFKEQ. The CDR3, as DNA: TGTGCCAGCAGCCAAGAACCTAGCGGGGTCTACAATGAGCAGTTCTTC. Translating it yields CASSQEPSGVYNEQFF.

CDR3 in amino acids: CASNLRHPRGQETQYF. The CDR3 DNA follows: TGTGCCAGCAACCTCAGACACCCGCGAGGCCAAGAGACCCAGTACTTC. V is TRBV7-2 and J is TRBJ2-5; D is uncertain. The CDR3 has 16 residues. Per the germline V gene, CDR1 is SGHTA and CDR2 is FQGNSA. Trimming took off 7 bases at V and 1 base at J, with 19 bases between the two ends.

This chain joins TRBV28 and TRBJ2-5; 13 bases are shared with TRBD2. Germline loops: CDR1 MDHEN, CDR2 SYDVKM. The CDR3 consists of 17 residues. The V gene end was trimmed by 7 bases and the J gene end by 2 bases; junction bases not matched to a gene: 10. CDR3 DNA: TGTGCCAGCATTCTTGGGGGGACTAGCGGGGTACAAGAGACCCAGTACTTC. This codes for CASILGGTSGVQETQYF.

V usage is TRBV30 and J usage is TRBJ1-2, with D possibly matching TRBD1 (6 bases). Trimming took off 5 bases at V and 10 bases at J, with 14 bases between the two ends. The CDR3 has 11 residues. CDR1 and CDR2 (germline): GTSNPN, SVGIG (reference sequence). DNA of the CDR3: TGTGCCTGGTCGAGGACAGTCTACTACACCTTC. It is translated as CAWSRTVYYTF.